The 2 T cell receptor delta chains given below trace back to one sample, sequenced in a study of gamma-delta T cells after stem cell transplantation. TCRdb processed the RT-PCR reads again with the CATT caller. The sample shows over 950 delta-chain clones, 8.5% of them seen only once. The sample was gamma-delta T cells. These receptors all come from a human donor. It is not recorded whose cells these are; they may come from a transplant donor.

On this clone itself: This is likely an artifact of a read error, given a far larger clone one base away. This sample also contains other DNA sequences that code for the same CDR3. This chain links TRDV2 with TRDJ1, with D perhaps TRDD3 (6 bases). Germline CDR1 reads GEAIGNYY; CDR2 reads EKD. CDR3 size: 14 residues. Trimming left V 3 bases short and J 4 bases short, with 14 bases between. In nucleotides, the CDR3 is TGTGCCTGTGACCTACTGGGAGGCCGCGATAAACTCATCTTT. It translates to CACDLLGGRDKLIF.

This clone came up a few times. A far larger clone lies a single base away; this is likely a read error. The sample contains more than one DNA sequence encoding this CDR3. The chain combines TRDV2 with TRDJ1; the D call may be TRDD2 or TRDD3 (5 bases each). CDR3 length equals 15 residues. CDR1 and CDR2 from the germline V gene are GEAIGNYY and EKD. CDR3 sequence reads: CACDTVGTYTDKLIF. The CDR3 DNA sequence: TGTGCCTGTGACACTGTGGGGACCTACACCGATAAACTAATCTTT.